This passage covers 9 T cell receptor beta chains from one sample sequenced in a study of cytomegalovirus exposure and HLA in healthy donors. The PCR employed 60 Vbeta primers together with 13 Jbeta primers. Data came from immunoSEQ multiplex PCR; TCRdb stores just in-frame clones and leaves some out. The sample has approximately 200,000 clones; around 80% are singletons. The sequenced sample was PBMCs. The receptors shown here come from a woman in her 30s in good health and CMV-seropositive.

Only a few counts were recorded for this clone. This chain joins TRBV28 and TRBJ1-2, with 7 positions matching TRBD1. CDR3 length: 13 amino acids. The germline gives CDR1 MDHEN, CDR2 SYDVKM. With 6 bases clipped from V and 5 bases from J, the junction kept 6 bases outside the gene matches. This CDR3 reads CASSATGRYGYTF. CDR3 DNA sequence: TGTGCCAGCAGCGCGACAGGGAGGTATGGCTACACCTTC.

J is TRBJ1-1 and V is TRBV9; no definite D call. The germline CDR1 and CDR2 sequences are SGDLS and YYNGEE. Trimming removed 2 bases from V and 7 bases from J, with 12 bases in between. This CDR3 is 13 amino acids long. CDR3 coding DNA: TGTGCCAGCAGCGTTGACCGGGATAGTGAAGCTTTCTTT. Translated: CASSVDRDSEAFF. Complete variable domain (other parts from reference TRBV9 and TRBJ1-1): DSGVTQTPKHLITATGQRVTLRCSPRSGDLSVYWYQQSLDQGLQFLIQYYNGEERAKGNILERFSAQQFPDLHSELNLSSLELGDSALYFCASSVDRDSEAFFGQGTRLTVV.

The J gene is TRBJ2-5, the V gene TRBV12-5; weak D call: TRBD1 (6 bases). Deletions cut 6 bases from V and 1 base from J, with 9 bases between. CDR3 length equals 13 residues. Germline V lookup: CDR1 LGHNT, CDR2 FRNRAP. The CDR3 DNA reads TGTGCTAGTGGGCAGGGGTCCCAAGAGACCCAGTACTTC. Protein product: CASGQGSQETQYF.

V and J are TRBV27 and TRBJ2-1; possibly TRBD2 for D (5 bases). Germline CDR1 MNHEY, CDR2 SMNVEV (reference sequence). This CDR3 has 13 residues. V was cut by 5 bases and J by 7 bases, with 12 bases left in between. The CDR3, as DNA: TGTGCCAGCAGTCTTGGACTTCTTAATGAGCAGTTCTTC. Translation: CASSLGLLNEQFF.

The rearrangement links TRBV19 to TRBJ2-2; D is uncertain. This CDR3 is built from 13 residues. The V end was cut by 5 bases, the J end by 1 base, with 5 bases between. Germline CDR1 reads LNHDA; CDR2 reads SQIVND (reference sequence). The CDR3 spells CASSLRNTGELFF. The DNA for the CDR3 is TGTGCCAGTAGTCTAAGGAACACCGGGGAGCTGTTTTTT. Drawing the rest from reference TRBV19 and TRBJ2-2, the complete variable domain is DGGITQSPKYLFRKEGQNVTLSCEQNLNHDAMYWYRQDPGQGLRLIYYSQIVNDFQKGDIAEGYSVSREKKESFPLTVTSAQKNPTAFYLCASSLRNTGELFFGEGSRLTVL.

The CDR3 spells CASSIGSFGQMNTEAFF. The CDR3 bases are TGTGCCAGTAGTATAGGCTCTTTCGGACAGATGAACACTGAAGCTTTCTTT. The chain employs TRBV19 and TRBJ1-1; tentatively, D is TRBD1 (6 bases). The CDR3 extends over 17 amino acids. Germline V gene sequence: CDR1 LNHDA, CDR2 SQIVND (reference sequence). The V and J ends lost 1 base and 0 bases respectively, with 15 bases between them.

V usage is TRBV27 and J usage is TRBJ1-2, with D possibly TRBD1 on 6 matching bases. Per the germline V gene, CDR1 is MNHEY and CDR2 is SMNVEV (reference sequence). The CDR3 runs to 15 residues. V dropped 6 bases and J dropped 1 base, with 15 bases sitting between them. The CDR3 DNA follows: TGTGCCAGCAGCCTGTCTTGGGACATTAACTATGGCTACACCTTC. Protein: CASSLSWDINYGYTF.

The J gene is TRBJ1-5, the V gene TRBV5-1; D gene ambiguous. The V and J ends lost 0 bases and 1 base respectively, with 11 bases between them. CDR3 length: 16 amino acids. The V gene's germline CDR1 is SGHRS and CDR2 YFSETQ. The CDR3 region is CASSLVPGSSNQPQHF. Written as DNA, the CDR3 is TGCGCCAGCAGCTTGGTTCCGGGGTCAAGCAATCAGCCCCAGCATTTT.

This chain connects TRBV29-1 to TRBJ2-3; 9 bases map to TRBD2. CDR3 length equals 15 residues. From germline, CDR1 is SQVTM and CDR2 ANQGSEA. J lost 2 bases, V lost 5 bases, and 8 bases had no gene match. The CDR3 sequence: CSVQRLAVNTDTQYF. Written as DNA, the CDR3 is TGCAGCGTTCAAAGACTAGCGGTAAACACAGATACGCAGTATTTT.